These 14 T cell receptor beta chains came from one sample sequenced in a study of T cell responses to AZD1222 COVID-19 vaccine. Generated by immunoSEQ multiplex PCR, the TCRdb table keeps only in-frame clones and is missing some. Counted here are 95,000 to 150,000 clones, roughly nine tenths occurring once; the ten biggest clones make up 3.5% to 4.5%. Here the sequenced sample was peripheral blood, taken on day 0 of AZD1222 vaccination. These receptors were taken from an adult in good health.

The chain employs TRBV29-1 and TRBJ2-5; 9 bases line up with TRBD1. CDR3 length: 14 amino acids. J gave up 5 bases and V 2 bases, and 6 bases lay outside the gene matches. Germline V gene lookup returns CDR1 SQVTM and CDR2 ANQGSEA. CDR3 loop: CSVERDRALETQYF. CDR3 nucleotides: TGCAGCGTTGAAAGGGACAGGGCTCTCGAGACCCAGTACTTC.

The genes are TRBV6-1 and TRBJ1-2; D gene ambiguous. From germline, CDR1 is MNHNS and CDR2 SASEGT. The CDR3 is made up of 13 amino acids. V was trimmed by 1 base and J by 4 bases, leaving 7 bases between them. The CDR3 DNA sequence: TGTGCCAGCAGTGAAGGGACGGTCTATGGCTACACCTTC. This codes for CASSEGTVYGYTF.

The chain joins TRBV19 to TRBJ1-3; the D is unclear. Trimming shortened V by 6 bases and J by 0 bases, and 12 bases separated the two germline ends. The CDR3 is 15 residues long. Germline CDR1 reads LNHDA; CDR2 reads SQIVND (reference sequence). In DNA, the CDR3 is TGTGCCAGTAGGGGTAGAGGGAACTCTGGAAACACCATATATTTT. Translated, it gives CASRGRGNSGNTIYF.

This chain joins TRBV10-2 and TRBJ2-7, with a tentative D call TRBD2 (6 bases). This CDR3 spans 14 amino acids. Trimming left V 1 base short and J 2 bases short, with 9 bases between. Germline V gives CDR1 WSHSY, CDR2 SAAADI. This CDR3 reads CASSEFTSTYEQYF. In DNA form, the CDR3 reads TGCGCCAGCAGTGAGTTCACTAGCACCTACGAGCAGTACTTC.

CDR3 sequence: CASSPSGRGEQYF. DNA of the CDR3: TGTGCCAGCAGCCCTTCCGGGAGAGGTGAGCAGTACTTC. The gene calls are TRBV9 and TRBJ2-7, with D perhaps matching TRBD2 (6 bases). V gave up 4 bases and J gave up 7 bases, with 15 bases separating them. This CDR3 has 13 amino acids. The germline V gene has CDR1 SGDLS and CDR2 YYNGEE.

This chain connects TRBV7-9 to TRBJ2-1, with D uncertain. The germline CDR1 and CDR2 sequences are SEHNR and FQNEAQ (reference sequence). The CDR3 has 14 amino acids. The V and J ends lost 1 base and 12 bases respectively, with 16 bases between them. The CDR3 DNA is TGTGCCAGCAGCTTAGAGGCAGAGACAATTGCGCAGTTCTTC. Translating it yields CASSLEAETIAQFF.

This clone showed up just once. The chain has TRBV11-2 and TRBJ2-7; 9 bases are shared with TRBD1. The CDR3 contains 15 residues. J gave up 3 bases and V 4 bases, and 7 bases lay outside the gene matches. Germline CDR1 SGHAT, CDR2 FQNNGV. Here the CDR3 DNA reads TGTGCCAGCAGCTACGGACAGGGGAAGTACTACGAGCAGTACTTC. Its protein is CASSYGQGKYYEQYF.

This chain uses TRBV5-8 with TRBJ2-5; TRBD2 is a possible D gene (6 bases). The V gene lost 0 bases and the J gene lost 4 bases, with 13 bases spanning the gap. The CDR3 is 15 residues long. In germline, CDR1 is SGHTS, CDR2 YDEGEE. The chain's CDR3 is CASSLAAGTIETQYF. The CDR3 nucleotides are TGTGCCAGCAGCTTGGCGGCGGGGACGATAGAGACCCAGTACTTC.

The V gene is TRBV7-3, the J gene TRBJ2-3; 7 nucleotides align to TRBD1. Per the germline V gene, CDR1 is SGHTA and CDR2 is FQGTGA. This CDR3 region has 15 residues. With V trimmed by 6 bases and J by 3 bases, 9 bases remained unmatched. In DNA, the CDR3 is TGTGCCAGCAGTCCGAGGGGGCTGGAAACAGATACGCAGTATTTT. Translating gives CASSPRGLETDTQYF.

This CDR3 reads CASNTGGISNQPQHF. DNA for the CDR3: TGTGCCAGCAATACGGGGGGCATTAGCAATCAGCCCCAGCATTTT. The rearrangement links TRBV9 to TRBJ1-5; D may be TRBD1 (6 bases). CDR3 length equals 15 residues. Germline-derived CDR1 and CDR2 are SGDLS and YYNGEE. Between the trimmed V and J ends, which lost 6 bases and 0 bases, there was a span of 13 bases.

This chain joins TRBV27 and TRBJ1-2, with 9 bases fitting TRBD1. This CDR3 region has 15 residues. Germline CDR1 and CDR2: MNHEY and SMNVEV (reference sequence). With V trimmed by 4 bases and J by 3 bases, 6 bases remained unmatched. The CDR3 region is CASSSWTGADYGYTF. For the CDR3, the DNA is TGTGCCAGCAGTTCATGGACAGGGGCGGACTATGGCTACACCTTC.

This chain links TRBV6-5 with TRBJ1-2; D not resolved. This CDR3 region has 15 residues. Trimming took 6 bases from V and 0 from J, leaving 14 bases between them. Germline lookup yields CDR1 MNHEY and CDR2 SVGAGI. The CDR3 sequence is CASRPDGSANYGYTF. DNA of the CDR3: TGTGCCAGCAGGCCCGACGGCTCAGCTAACTATGGCTACACCTTC.

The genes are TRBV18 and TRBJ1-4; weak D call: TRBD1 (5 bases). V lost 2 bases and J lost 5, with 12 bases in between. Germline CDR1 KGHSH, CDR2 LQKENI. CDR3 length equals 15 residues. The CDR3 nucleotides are TGTGCCAGCTCACCAAAATGGGACTCAAATGAAAAACTGTTTTTT. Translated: CASSPKWDSNEKLFF.

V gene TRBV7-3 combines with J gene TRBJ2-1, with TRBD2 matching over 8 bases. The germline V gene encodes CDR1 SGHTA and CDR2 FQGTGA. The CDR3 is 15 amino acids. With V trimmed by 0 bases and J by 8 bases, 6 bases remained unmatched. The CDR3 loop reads CASSLTGLGGYEQFF. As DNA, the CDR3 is TGTGCCAGCAGCTTAACGGGACTAGGGGGGTATGAGCAGTTCTTC.